This entry lists 17 T cell receptor beta chains sequenced from one sample in a study of cytomegalovirus exposure and HLA in healthy donors. Amplification used 60 Vbeta primers and 13 Jbeta primers. Using immunoSEQ multiplex PCR, the repertoire was profiled, and TCRdb retains in-frame clones only, with some absent. The table lists 100,000 to 150,000 clones, with approximately 1.7% in the top ten. The sample was PBMCs. The receptors stem from a woman aged 40 to 50 in good health and CMV-seropositive.

The J gene is TRBJ2-7, the V gene TRBV5-8, with D unresolved. Germline values: CDR1 SGHTS, CDR2 YDEGEE. The V end was cut by 5 bases, the J end by 6 bases, with 9 bases between. The CDR3 is 11 amino acids. CDR3 sequence (DNA): TGTGCCAGCAGTCGAGTCCCCGAGCAGTACTTC. This sequence encodes CASSRVPEQYF.

The chain has TRBV7-9 and TRBJ2-7, with 13 bases that match TRBD2. Trimming took 5 bases from V and 6 from J; bases not matched to a gene: 7. Germline V gives CDR1 SEHNR, CDR2 FQNEAQ (reference sequence). CDR3 length: 15 residues. The CDR3 DNA sequence: TGTGCCAGCAGCCATGGACTAGCGGGAGTCGGCGAGCAGTACTTC. This codes for CASSHGLAGVGEQYF.

CDR3 amino acids: CASSTGPSGPGSGANVLTF. The DNA for the CDR3 is TGCGCCAGCAGCACGGGACCTAGCGGGCCCGGCTCTGGGGCCAACGTCCTGACTTTC. The V and J genes are TRBV5-1 and TRBJ2-6, with 8 bases fitting TRBD2. CDR3 length: 19 amino acids. Germline CDR1 is SGHRS and CDR2 is YFSETQ. V lost 4 bases, J lost 0 bases, and 12 bases stayed unmatched.

J is TRBJ2-2 and V is TRBV30; TRBD2 is a possible D gene (5 bases). V was shortened by 2 bases and J by 4 bases, with 8 bases between the two germline ends. The CDR3 has 13 amino acids. Germline CDR1 and CDR2: GTSNPN and SVGIG (reference sequence). CDR3 sequence: CAWSSGSTGELFF. CDR3 DNA: TGTGCCTGGAGTTCTGGGAGCACCGGGGAGCTGTTTTTT.

This chain links TRBV19 with TRBJ1-5; D might be TRBD1 (6 bases). The germline V gene has CDR1 LNHDA and CDR2 SQIVND (reference sequence). This CDR3 is 15 amino acids long. Trimming left V 7 bases short and J 7 bases short, with 20 bases between. The CDR3 protein is CASTSIQGNGQPQHF. Here the CDR3 DNA reads TGTGCCAGTACATCTATACAGGGAAATGGACAGCCCCAGCATTTT. Full variable domain (remainder filled in from reference TRBV19 and TRBJ1-5): DGGITQSPKYLFRKEGQNVTLSCEQNLNHDAMYWYRQDPGQGLRLIYYSQIVNDFQKGDIAEGYSVSREKKESFPLTVTSAQKNPTAFYLCASTSIQGNGQPQHFGDGTRLSIL.

The V and J genes are TRBV6-6 and TRBJ2-7; the match to TRBD1 covers 7 bases. V lost 0 bases to trimming and J lost 4 bases; unmatched junction nucleotides: 3. This CDR3 region has 14 residues. The germline V gene encodes CDR1 MNHNY and CDR2 SVGAGI (reference sequence). CDR3 amino acids: CASSYSDRFYEQYF. In DNA form, the CDR3 reads TGTGCCAGCAGTTACTCGGACAGGTTTTACGAGCAGTACTTC.

The chain uses TRBV9 and TRBJ2-1; 7 nucleotides match TRBD1. This CDR3 contains 16 residues. Germline values: CDR1 SGDLS, CDR2 YYNGEE. V shed 0 bases and J 6 bases; nucleotides not matched to a gene: 9. The CDR3, as DNA: TGTGCCAGCAGCGTAGGCGAGGGGGCGTTGGGCAATGAGCAGTTCTTC. Residues: CASSVGEGALGNEQFF. The full variable domain, rest sourced from reference TRBV9 and TRBJ2-1, is DSGVTQTPKHLITATGQRVTLRCSPRSGDLSVYWYQQSLDQGLQFLIQYYNGEERAKGNILERFSAQQFPDLHSELNLSSLELGDSALYFCASSVGEGALGNEQFFGPGTRLTVL.

The chain uses TRBV5-4 and TRBJ2-4, with D possibly matching TRBD2 (5 bases). Germline CDR1 SGHNT, CDR2 YYREEE (reference sequence). Trimming stripped 3 bases from V and 0 bases from J, with 19 bases between. This CDR3 is built from 18 residues. CDR3 sequence reads: CASSSLKEGLGAKNIQYF. The CDR3 bases are TGTGCCAGCAGCTCCCTAAAAGAGGGTCTTGGAGCCAAAAACATTCAGTACTTC.

The chain links TRBV2 to TRBJ2-7; no firm D call. The CDR3 runs 14 residues. The germline V gene has CDR1 SNHLY and CDR2 FYNNEI. V shed 0 bases and J shed 0 bases, with 6 bases lying between them. In DNA, the CDR3 is TGTGCCAGCAGTGAAGCTCGTAGCTCCTACGAGCAGTACTTC. It translates to CASSEARSSYEQYF.

J is TRBJ2-7 and V is TRBV12-1; the D segment call TRBD1 is taken from the table without a DNA check. TRBV12-1 is a known pseudogene. The CDR3 length is 11 residues. The CDR3 region has the DNA TGTGCCAGCAGCGACCCCCGGACAGAGTACTTC. This translates into CASSDPRTEYF.

V usage is TRBV30 and J usage is TRBJ2-2; no definite D call. Trimming removed 2 bases from V and 7 bases from J, with 8 bases in between. Germline values: CDR1 GTSNPN, CDR2 SVGIG (reference sequence). The CDR3 sequence is 12 residues long. CDR3 protein: CAWSLVYGELFF. The CDR3 nucleotides read TGTGCCTGGAGTTTAGTCTACGGGGAGCTGTTTTTT.

The V and J genes are TRBV2 and TRBJ2-7; D may be TRBD2 (6 bases). Trimming removed 8 bases from V and 2 bases from J, with 13 bases in between. The germline V gene has CDR1 SNHLY and CDR2 FYNNEI. The CDR3 extends over 13 amino acids. The CDR3, as DNA: TGTGCCAGCCCGGGACTTCTCCCCTACGAGCAGTACTTC. It specifies CASPGLLPYEQYF.

This chain joins TRBV9 and TRBJ2-2, with TRBD2 matching 10 bases. Germline loops: CDR1 SGDLS, CDR2 YYNGEE. The V and J ends lost 3 bases and 7 bases, in that order; junction bases with no gene match: 6. This CDR3 spans 15 amino acids. CDR3 region: CASSAAGGPHGELFF. DNA of the CDR3: TGTGCCAGCAGCGCAGCGGGAGGGCCGCACGGGGAGCTGTTTTTT.

Here the CDR3 DNA reads TGTGCCATCCAGCAGGTCACAGATACGCAGTATTTT. It translates to CAIQQVTDTQYF. The chain combines TRBV7-9 with TRBJ2-3, with D unclear. V lost 10 bases to trimming and J lost 2 bases, with 10 bases between them. This CDR3 is built from 12 residues. In germline, CDR1 is SEHNR, CDR2 FQNEAQ (reference sequence).

The chain recombines TRBV28 with TRBJ2-1, with 10 positions matching TRBD2. The V gene's germline CDR1 is MDHEN and CDR2 SYDVKM. The V and J ends lost 6 bases and 7 bases, in that order; junction bases with no gene match: 9. The CDR3 has 15 residues. For the CDR3, the DNA is TGTGCCAGCAGGACCCCTAGCGGGAGTAGAAATGAGCAGTTCTTC. Its protein product is CASRTPSGSRNEQFF.

The chain couples TRBV6-5 to TRBJ1-1; 7 bases fit TRBD1. CDR1 MNHEY and CDR2 SVGAGI come from the germline V gene. With 2 bases clipped from V and 10 bases from J, the junction kept 1 base outside the gene matches. The CDR3 consists of 11 residues. This CDR3 reads CASSYDRAAFF. The CDR3 bases are TGTGCCAGCAGTTACGACAGGGCAGCTTTCTTT.

The chain uses TRBV9 and TRBJ2-3; no clear D. Trimming took 3 bases from V and 8 from J, leaving 19 bases between them. This CDR3 contains 15 residues. Germline CDR1 and CDR2: SGDLS and YYNGEE. The chain's CDR3 is CASSGLSSLNPTQYF. The CDR3 nucleotides read TGTGCCAGCAGCGGACTTTCAAGCTTAAACCCTACGCAGTATTTT.